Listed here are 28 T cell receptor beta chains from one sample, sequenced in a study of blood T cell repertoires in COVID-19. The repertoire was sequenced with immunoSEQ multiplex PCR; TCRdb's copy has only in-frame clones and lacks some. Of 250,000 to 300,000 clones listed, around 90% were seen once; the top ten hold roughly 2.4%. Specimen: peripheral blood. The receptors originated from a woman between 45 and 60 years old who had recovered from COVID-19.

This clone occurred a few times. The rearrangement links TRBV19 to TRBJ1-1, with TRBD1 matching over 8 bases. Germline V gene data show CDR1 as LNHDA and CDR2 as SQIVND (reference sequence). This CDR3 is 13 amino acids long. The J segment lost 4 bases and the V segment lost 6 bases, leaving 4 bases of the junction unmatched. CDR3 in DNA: TGTGCCAGTAGCCAGGGGGCGGGCACTGAAGCTTTCTTT. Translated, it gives CASSQGAGTEAFF. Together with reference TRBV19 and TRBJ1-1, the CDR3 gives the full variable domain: DGGITQSPKYLFRKEGQNVTLSCEQNLNHDAMYWYRQDPGQGLRLIYYSQIVNDFQKGDIAEGYSVSREKKESFPLTVTSAQKNPTAFYLCASSQGAGTEAFFGQGTRLTVV.

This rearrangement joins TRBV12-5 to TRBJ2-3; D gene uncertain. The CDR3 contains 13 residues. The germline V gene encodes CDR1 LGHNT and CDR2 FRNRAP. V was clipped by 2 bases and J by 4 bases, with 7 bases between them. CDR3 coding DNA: TGTGCTAGTGGTTTGTACTCACCAGATACGCAGTATTTT. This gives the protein CASGLYSPDTQYF.

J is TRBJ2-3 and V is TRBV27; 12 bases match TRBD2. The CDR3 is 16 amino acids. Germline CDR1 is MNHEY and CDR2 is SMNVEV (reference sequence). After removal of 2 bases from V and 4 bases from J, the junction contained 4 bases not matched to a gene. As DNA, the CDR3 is TGTGCCAGCAGTTTAGCCGCTAGCGGGGGGGCAGATACGCAGTATTTT. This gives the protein CASSLAASGGADTQYF.

The CDR3 loop reads CAWSPGTGVRVGTKNIQYF. The DNA of the CDR3 is TGTGCCTGGAGTCCGGGGACAGGGGTACGAGTCGGTACCAAAAACATTCAGTACTTC. The chain couples TRBV30 to TRBJ2-4, with 10 nucleotides matching TRBD1. Losses at the gene ends were 2 bases for V and 2 bases for J; bases not matched to a gene: 15. There are 19 residues in the CDR3. CDR1 and CDR2 (germline): GTSNPN, SVGIG (reference sequence).

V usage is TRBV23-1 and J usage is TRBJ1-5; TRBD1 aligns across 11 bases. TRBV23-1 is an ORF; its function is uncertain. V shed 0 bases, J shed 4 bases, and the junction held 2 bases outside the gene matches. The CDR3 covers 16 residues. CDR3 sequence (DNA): TGCGCCAGCAGTCAATCGGGACAGGGGGAAAATCAGCCCCAGCATTTT. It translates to CASSQSGQGENQPQHF.

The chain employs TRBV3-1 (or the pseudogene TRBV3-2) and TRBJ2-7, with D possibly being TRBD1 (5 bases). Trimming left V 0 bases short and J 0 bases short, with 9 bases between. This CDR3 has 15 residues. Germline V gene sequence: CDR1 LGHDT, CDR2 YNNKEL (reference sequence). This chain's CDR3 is CASSQEGRRSYEQYF. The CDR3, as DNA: TGTGCCAGCAGCCAAGAGGGGCGTCGCTCCTACGAGCAGTACTTC.

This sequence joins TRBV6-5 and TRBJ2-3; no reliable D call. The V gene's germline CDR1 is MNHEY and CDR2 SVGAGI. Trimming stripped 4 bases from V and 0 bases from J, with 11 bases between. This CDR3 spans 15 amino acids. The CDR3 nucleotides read TGTGCCAGCAGTTCCACCCTCACTAGCACAGATACGCAGTATTTT. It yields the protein CASSSTLTSTDTQYF.

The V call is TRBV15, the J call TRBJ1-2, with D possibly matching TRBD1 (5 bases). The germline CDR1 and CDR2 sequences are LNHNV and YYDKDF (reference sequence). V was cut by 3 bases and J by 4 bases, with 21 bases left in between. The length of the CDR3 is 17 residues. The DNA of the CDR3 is TGTGCCACCAGCAGGGGGGGGTCTACCTCGAAGAGCTATGGCTACACCTTC. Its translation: CATSRGGSTSKSYGYTF.

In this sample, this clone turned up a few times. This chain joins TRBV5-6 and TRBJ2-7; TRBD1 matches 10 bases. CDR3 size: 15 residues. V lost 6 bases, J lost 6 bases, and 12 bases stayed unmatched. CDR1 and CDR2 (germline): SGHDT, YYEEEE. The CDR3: CASNLPGQGTSEQYF. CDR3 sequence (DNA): TGTGCCAGCAACCTCCCGGGACAGGGGACGTCCGAGCAGTACTTC.

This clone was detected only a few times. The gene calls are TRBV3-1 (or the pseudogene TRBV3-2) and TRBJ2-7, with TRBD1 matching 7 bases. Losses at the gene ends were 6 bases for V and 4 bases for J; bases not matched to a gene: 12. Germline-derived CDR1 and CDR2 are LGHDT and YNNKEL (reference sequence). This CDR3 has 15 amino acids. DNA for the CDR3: TGTGCCAGCAGTCCACAGGGGACCACCACGTACGAGCAGTACTTC. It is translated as CASSPQGTTTYEQYF.

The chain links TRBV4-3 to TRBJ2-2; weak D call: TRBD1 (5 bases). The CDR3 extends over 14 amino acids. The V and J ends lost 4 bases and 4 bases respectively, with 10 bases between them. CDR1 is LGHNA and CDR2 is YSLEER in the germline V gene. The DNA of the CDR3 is TGCGCCAGCAGCCCCGGACACAGCACCGGGGAGCTGTTTTTT. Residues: CASSPGHSTGELFF.

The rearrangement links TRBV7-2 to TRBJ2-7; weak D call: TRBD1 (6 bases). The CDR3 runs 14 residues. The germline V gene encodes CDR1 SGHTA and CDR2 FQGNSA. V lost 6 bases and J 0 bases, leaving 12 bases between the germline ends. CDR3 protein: CASRSAGASYEQYF. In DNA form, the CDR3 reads TGTGCCAGCAGATCAGCAGGGGCCTCCTACGAGCAGTACTTC.

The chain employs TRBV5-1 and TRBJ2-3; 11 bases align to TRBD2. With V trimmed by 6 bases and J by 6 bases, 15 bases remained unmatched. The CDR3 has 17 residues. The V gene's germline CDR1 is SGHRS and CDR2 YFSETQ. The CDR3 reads CASTLGGTSGSWDTQYF. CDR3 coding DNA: TGCGCCAGCACCCTGGGGGGAACTAGCGGGAGTTGGGATACGCAGTATTTT.

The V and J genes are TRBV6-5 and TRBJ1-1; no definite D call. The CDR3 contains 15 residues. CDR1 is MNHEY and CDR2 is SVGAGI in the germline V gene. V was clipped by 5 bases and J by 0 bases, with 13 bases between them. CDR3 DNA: TGTGCCAGCAGTAGTAAGAAACTGGTGAACACTGAAGCTTTCTTT. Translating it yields CASSSKKLVNTEAFF.

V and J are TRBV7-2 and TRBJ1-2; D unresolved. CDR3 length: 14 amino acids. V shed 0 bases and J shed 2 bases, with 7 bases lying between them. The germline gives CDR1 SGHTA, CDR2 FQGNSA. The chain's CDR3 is CASSLARENYGYTF. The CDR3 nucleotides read TGTGCCAGCAGCTTAGCGCGGGAGAACTATGGCTACACCTTC.

CDR3 residues: CASSVGFRQGASDATQYF. Written as DNA, the CDR3 is TGTGCCAGCAGCGTAGGATTTCGTCAGGGGGCTTCTGATGCGACCCAGTACTTC. The gene calls are TRBV9 and TRBJ2-5; 8 nucleotides align to TRBD1. Unmatched junction bases numbered 17, after V lost 0 bases and J lost 7 bases. Per the germline V gene, CDR1 is SGDLS and CDR2 is YYNGEE. The CDR3 sequence is 18 residues long.

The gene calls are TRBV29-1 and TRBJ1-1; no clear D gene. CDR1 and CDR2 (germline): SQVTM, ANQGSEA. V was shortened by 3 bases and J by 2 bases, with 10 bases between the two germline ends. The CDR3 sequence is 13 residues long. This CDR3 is CSVDRSSNTEAFF. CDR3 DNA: TGCAGCGTTGACAGAAGTTCCAACACTGAAGCTTTCTTT.

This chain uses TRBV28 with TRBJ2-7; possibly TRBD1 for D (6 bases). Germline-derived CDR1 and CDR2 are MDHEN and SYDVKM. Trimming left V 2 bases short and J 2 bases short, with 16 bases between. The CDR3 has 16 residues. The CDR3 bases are TGTGCCAGCAGTTTAATCAGGACAGCCACAACCTACGAGCAGTACTTC. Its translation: CASSLIRTATTYEQYF.

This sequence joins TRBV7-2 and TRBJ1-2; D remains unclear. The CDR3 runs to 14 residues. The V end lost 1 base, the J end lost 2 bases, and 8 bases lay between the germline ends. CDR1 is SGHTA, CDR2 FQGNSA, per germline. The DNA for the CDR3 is TGTGCCAGCAGCTTAGAATCGAGAAACTATGGCTACACCTTC. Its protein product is CASSLESRNYGYTF.

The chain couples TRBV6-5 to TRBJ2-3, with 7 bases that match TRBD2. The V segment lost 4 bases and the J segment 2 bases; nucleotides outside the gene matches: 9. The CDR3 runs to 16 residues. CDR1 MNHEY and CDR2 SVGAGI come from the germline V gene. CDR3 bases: TGTGCCAGCAGTTCCCGGGTCGCGGGGGTCACAGATACGCAGTATTTT. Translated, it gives CASSSRVAGVTDTQYF.

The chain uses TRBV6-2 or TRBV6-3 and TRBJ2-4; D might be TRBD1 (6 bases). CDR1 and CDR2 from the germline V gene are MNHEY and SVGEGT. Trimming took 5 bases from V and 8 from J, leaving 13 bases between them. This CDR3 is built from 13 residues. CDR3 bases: TGTGCCAGCAGTGGACAGATCTGGGACATTCAGTACTTC. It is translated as CASSGQIWDIQYF.

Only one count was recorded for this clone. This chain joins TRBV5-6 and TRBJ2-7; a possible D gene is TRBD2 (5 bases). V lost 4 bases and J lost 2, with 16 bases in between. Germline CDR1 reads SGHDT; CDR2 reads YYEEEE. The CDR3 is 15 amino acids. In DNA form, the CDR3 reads TGTGCCAGCAGCCTGGCCAGAATCGGGGCCTACGAGCAGTACTTC. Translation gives CASSLARIGAYEQYF.

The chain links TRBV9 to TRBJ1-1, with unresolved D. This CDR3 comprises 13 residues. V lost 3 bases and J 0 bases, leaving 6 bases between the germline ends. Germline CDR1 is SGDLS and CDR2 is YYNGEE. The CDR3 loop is CASSASMNTEAFF. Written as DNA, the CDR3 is TGTGCCAGCAGCGCCTCTATGAACACTGAAGCTTTCTTT.

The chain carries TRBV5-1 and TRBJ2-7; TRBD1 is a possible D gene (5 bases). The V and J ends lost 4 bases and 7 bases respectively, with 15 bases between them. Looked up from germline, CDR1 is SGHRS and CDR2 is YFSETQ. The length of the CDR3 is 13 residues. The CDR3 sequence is CASSQDTEGEQYF. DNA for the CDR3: TGCGCCAGCAGCCAGGACACTGAAGGGGAGCAGTACTTC.

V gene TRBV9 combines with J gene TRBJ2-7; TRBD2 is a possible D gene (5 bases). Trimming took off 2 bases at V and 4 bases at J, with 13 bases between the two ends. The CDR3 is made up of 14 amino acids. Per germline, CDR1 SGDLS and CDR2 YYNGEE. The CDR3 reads CASSVGEPPYEQYF. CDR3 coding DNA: TGTGCCAGCAGCGTCGGGGAGCCACCATACGAGCAGTACTTC.

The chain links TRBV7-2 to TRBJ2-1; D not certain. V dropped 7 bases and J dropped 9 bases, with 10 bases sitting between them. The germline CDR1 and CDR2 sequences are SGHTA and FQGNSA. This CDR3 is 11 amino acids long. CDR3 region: CASNGYAEQFF. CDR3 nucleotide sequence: TGTGCCAGCAACGGGTACGCTGAGCAGTTCTTC.

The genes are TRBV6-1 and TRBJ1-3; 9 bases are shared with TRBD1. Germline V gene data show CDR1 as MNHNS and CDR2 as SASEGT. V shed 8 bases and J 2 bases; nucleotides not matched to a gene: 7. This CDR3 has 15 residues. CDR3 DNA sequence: TGTGCCAGCCACAGGGGGCGACCGGCTGGAAACACCATATATTTT. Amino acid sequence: CASHRGRPAGNTIYF.

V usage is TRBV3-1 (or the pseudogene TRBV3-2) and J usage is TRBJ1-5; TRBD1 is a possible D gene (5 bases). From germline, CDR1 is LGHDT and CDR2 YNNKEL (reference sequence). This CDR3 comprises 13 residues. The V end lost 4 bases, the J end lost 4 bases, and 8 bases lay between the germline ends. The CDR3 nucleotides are TGTGCCAGCAGCCCGACAGAAAATCAGCCCCAGCATTTT. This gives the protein CASSPTENQPQHF.